This T cell receptor (beta chain) was sequenced for a study of T cell repertoires in aging, cancer and after chemotherapy. Looking at the study overall: Paired samples before and after chemotherapy came from glioblastoma patients receiving temozolomide-based therapy. The whole study produced a dataset of around 9 million TCR reads. General observations from the study: Median generation probability rose over the chemotherapy interval in each cancer cohort, suggesting rebound thymic output.

This CDR3 comprises 11 residues. CDR1 and CDR2 (germline): LNHDA, SQIVND (reference sequence). With 5 bases removed from V and 2 bases from J, the gap between germline ends came to 4 bases. The template was genomic DNA from peripheral blood, not RNA. A mixed TRB-A/B primer pool amplified rearranged TRB by multiplex touch-down PCR. TCRdb reanalysed the multiplex PCR reads using MiXCR and keeps one entry per CDR3 protein. The sample contains about 4,500 distinct CDR3 sequences, 64% of which appear only once. About this clonotype itself: Its target is not known.

This chain joins TRBV19 and TRBJ2-7; D remains unclear. Sequenced material: blood. The clonotype comes from a human donor with a solid tumor. In nucleotides, the CDR3 is TGTGCCAGTAGTTCGCCCTACGAGCAGTACTTC. This translates into CASSSPYEQYF.